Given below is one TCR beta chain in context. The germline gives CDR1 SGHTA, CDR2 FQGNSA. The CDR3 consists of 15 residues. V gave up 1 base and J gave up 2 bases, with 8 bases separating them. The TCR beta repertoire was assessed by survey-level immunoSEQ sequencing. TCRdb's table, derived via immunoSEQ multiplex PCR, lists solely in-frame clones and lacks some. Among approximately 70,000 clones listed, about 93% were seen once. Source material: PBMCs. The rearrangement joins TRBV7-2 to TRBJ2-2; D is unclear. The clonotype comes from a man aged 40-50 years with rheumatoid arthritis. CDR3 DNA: TGTGCCAGCAGCTTAGTAAGGAGCAACACCGGGGAGCTGTTTTTT. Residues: CASSLVRSNTGELFF.